The count of the clone carrying this T cell receptor (beta chain) is one. It was at deep level that the assay was run. Clones were sequenced by immunoSEQ multiplex PCR, and TCRdb holds only the in-frame ones, with some missing. Here the sample spans 1.6 million or so clones, 98% being singletons. V was clipped by 6 bases and J by 1 base, with 14 bases between them. CDR3 length: 15 amino acids. Germline-derived CDR1 and CDR2 are SGHAT and FQNNGV. These data originate in a study of shared clonotypes between healthy human individuals. Study context: The donors, a couple of women and three men, were aged 18 to 49.

V usage is TRBV11-2 and J usage is TRBJ2-3, with D perhaps assigned TRBD1 or TRBD2 (6 bases each). The receptor comes from a man aged 25-45 years in good health. Sample: naive CD4+ T cells sorted from blood. Described subset: CD45RA+ positively selected. CDR3 loop: CASSPRGDGTDTQYF. The CDR3, as DNA: TGTGCCAGCAGTCCTAGGGGGGATGGCACAGATACGCAGTATTTT.